One T cell receptor beta chain is described in this entry. Its antigen remains unidentified. These data belong to a study of T cells in narcolepsy. Broader study findings: Reportedly, autoreactive clonotypes were serially detected in patients' blood but not controls'. Autoreactive HCRT-specific and TRIB2-specific clonotypes were marked in same-patient CSF-versus-blood CD4+ comparisons.

Sequencing used immunoSEQ multiplex PCR; TCRdb keeps in-frame clones, though not all of them. The sample shows around 33,000 clones, roughly 80% of them seen only once. The germline V gene encodes CDR1 SGHRS and CDR2 YFSETQ. The V gene end was trimmed by 5 bases and the J gene end by 0 bases; junction bases not matched to a gene: 8. The CDR3 runs to 19 residues. The TCR comes from a human donor with narcolepsy. What was sequenced was CD45RA- memory CD4+ T cells from PBMCs. V is TRBV5-1 and J is TRBJ2-1; TRBD2 agrees at 16 bases. In DNA form, the CDR3 reads TGCGCCAGCAGGGACGAGGGACTAGCGGGGGGGAGCTCCTACAATGAGCAGTTCTTC. Translation: CASRDEGLAGGSSYNEQFF. Filled out from reference TRBV5-1 and TRBJ2-1, the complete variable domain reads KAGVTQTPRYLIKTRGQQVTLSCSPISGHRSVSWYQQTPGQGLQFLFEYFSETQRNKGNFPGRFSGRQFSNSRSEMNVSTLELGDSALYLCASRDEGLAGGSSYNEQFFGPGTRLTVL.